These 2 T cell receptor beta chains were all obtained from the same sample, sequenced in a study of T cell responses to AZD1222 COVID-19 vaccine. The method was immunoSEQ multiplex PCR; TCRdb's version includes in-frame clones alone and lacks a portion of them. The data contain 130,000 to 150,000 clones, around 90% of them singletons. The sequencing used peripheral blood, collected 28 days after the second dose of the MenACWY control vaccine. Receptors were obtained from an adult who received the MenACWY meningococcal vaccine as a control.

The V and J genes are TRBV11-3 and TRBJ2-1; D may correspond to TRBD1 or TRBD2 (5 bases each). The germline CDR1 and CDR2 sequences are SGHNT and YENEEA. There are 14 residues in the CDR3. The germline V and J ends were trimmed by 8 bases and 4 bases, with 15 bases remaining between them. CDR3 sequence reads: CASSTGTRYNEQFF. For the CDR3, the DNA is TGTGCCAGCTCAACCGGGACCAGATACAATGAGCAGTTCTTC.

The rearrangement links TRBV4-3 to TRBJ1-2; TRBD1 aligns across 9 bases. The CDR3 contains 15 residues. V gave up 3 bases and J gave up 2 bases; unmatched junction bases: 4. Germline assignment: CDR1 LGHNA and CDR2 YSLEER. CDR3 in DNA: TGCGCCAGCAGCCATCCGGGACAGGGCAACTATGGCTACACCTTC. Its translation: CASSHPGQGNYGYTF.